The sequence of this TCR beta chain was determined in a study of control samples from healthy donors and cancer patients. V lost 3 bases and J 4 bases, leaving 11 bases between the germline ends. CDR1 is KGHDR, CDR2 SFDVKD, per germline. This CDR3 region has 14 residues. The assay was immunoSEQ multiplex PCR, and TCRdb's table has in-frame clones only and misses some. Found here are about 110,000 clones, less than 95% of them singletons; the top ten hold roughly 4%. This sequence was found in a human donor in good health. The donor label of this sample is uncertain. The rearrangement joins TRBV24-1 to TRBJ1-2, with a weak D call TRBD1 (6 bases). Sequenced material: blood. The CDR3 DNA follows: TGTGCCACCAGTGATCCCCAGACAGGCTATGGCTACACCTTC. It codes for CATSDPQTGYGYTF.